This note documents a single T cell receptor beta chain sequence. The data were taken from a study of shared T cell receptors in the human thymus. Libraries were prepared by immunoSEQ multiplex PCR; TCRdb keeps only in-frame clonotypes and omits some of them. Of 720,000 or so clones listed, approximately 83% are singletons. These records were also assigned to another study, of human thymus T cells. Per that study: Donors were healthy Finnish babies undergoing corrective operations for congenital heart defects. The study used thymus tissue resected during corrective heart surgery. Apparent bias marked the V and J gene usage of thymic and blood repertoires. Unrelated individuals reportedly shared highly overlapping thymic TCR repertoires.

The source is a girl less than two years old with a congenital heart defect. The source material was thymocytes.

The CDR3 DNA follows: TGTGCCAGCAGCTTACCACGCCGGGACAGGGATCGGGACAATGAGCAGTTCTTC. This codes for CASSLPRRDRDRDNEQFF. This chain connects TRBV7-2 to TRBJ2-1, with 9 bases lining up with TRBD1. CDR3 length: 18 residues. With 2 bases clipped from V and 5 bases from J, the junction kept 13 bases outside the gene matches. The germline V gene has CDR1 SGHTA and CDR2 FQGNSA.